The T cell receptor beta chain under discussion was sequenced for a study of cytotoxic CD8 clonotypes in ibrutinib-treated CLL. Study summary: Mean yields were approximately 270,000 productive templates and 90,000 to 95,000 productive rearrangements per sample.

Deep sequencing aimed at 1 in 200,000 to 1 in 1 million T cells' resolution. TCRdb's copy holds only in-frame clones and misses some; the assay was immunoSEQ multiplex PCR. The top ten hold 6.5% to 8.5% of the sample, which has some 310,000 clones, just under 80% seen once. The source material was PBMCs, sampled before ibrutinib treatment. The receptor comes from a human donor with chronic lymphocytic leukemia.

CDR3 in amino acids: CASTYDRGNSPLHF. Here the CDR3 DNA reads TGTGCCAGCACCTACGACAGGGGAAACTCACCCCTCCACTTT. The chain carries TRBV6-5 and TRBJ1-6; 8 bases align to TRBD1. V was clipped by 7 bases and J by 10 bases; unmatched bases: 9. The CDR3 totals 14 residues. Germline V CDR1 and CDR2: MNHEY, SVGAGI.